This TCR beta chain originates from a study of blood T cell repertoires in COVID-19. Study context: Italy, Spain and the United States were the sources of the convalescent and acute COVID-19 samples.

Methods used by the authors: Amplification of reference gene primers provided the estimated nucleated cell counts. The data were produced by immunoSEQ multiplex PCR, yet TCRdb's version contains in-frame clones alone and is incomplete. The V and J calls and clone size come from that table; D and trimming were worked out from the DNA. The data show about 170,000 clones, around 90% seen once. Germline V gene data show CDR1 as SGHTA and CDR2 as FQGNSA. The CDR3 extends over 15 amino acids. After removal of 0 bases from V and 4 bases from J, the junction contained 5 bases not matched to a gene. The chain couples TRBV7-2 to TRBJ2-5; the match to TRBD2 covers 7 bases. The sequence came from a man in his fifties who had recovered from COVID-19. Sequencing used peripheral blood. The CDR3 coding sequence is TGTGCCAGCAGCTTAGCGGGAGGGCCCGGAGAGACCCAGTACTTC. Translating gives CASSLAGGPGETQYF.